What follows are 23 T cell receptor beta chains derived from one specimen sequenced in a study of shared clonotypes between healthy human individuals. Data came from immunoSEQ multiplex PCR; TCRdb stores just in-frame clones and leaves some out. The profile shows about 1 million clones, roughly 75% of them singletons. Sequenced sample: memory CD4+ T cells sorted from blood. Subset noted: CD45RA-negative fraction. The origin of the receptors is a man between 18 and 35 years old in good health.

The chain recombines TRBV10-1 with TRBJ2-7; D call uncertain. Between the trimmed V and J ends, which lost 4 bases and 6 bases, there was a span of 10 bases. The CDR3 is 12 residues long. CDR1 WNHNN and CDR2 SYGVQD come from the germline V gene (reference sequence). The CDR3 DNA reads TGCGCCAGCAGTGGGACCGGGTTCGAGCAGTACTTC. This translates into CASSGTGFEQYF.

V is TRBV25-1 and J is TRBJ1-5, with D unclear. Germline V gene lookup returns CDR1 MGHDK and CDR2 SYGVNS. V was shortened by 3 bases and J by 4 bases, with 10 bases between the two germline ends. This CDR3 contains 14 residues. The CDR3 sequence: CASSESQINQPQHF. CDR3 DNA: TGTGCCAGCAGTGAGAGCCAGATTAATCAGCCCCAGCATTTT.

The chain carries TRBV11-2 and TRBJ2-1; D gene uncertain. Germline assignment: CDR1 SGHAT and CDR2 FQNNGV. Trimming stripped 1 base from V and 6 bases from J, with 10 bases between. The CDR3 consists of 14 residues. The CDR3 bases are TGTGCCAGCAGCTTAGCATCGACCGTCAATGAGCAGTTCTTC. Translating it yields CASSLASTVNEQFF.

This chain links TRBV5-6 with TRBJ2-2; TRBD1 agrees at 7 bases. The CDR3 length is 15 residues. In germline, CDR1 is SGHDT, CDR2 YYEEEE. Trimming cost V 4 bases and J 4 bases; bases outside gene matches: 7. This CDR3 is CASSPGTVSTGELFF. The CDR3 DNA reads TGTGCCAGCAGCCCGGGGACAGTTTCCACCGGGGAGCTGTTTTTT.

The table lists this clone with a count of one. The rearrangement links TRBV30 to TRBJ2-1; D unresolved. Looked up from germline, CDR1 is GTSNPN and CDR2 is SVGIG (reference sequence). V was shortened by 3 bases and J by 12 bases, with 15 bases between the two germline ends. The CDR3 consists of 12 residues. CDR3 region: CAWSPLLGGQFF. CDR3 DNA: TGTGCCTGGAGCCCTTTGTTAGGCGGGCAGTTCTTC. Drawing the rest from reference TRBV30 and TRBJ2-1, the complete variable domain is SQTIHQWPATLVQPVGSPLSLECTVEGTSNPNLYWYRQAAGRGLQLLFYSVGIGQISSEVPQNLSASRPQDRQFILSSKKLLLSDSGFYLCAWSPLLGGQFFGPGTRLTVL.

V gene TRBV5-1 combines with J gene TRBJ1-1; perhaps TRBD1 as D (5 bases). Trimming pared 6 bases from V and 1 base from J, leaving 13 bases between. In germline, CDR1 is SGHRS, CDR2 YFSETQ. The CDR3 consists of 14 residues. This CDR3 is CASKGRTQNTEAFF. The CDR3 DNA sequence: TGCGCCAGCAAGGGGCGTACTCAGAACACTGAAGCTTTCTTT.

The sample holds a few counts of this clone. The CDR3 nucleotides read TGTGCCAGCAGTGCAGCAGATAATTCACCCCTCCACTTT. Protein sequence: CASSAADNSPLHF. The chain joins TRBV2 to TRBJ1-6; the D is unclear. Germline assignment: CDR1 SNHLY and CDR2 FYNNEI. This CDR3 is 13 amino acids long. Trimming left V 4 bases short and J 5 bases short, with 6 bases between.

The rearrangement joins TRBV4-1 to TRBJ2-2; unclear D gene. Trimming stripped 2 bases from V and 4 bases from J, with 11 bases between. Germline CDR1 is MGHRA and CDR2 is YSYEKL. CDR3 length: 15 residues. The DNA for the CDR3 is TGCGCCAGCAGCCAACCTCGTACCGGCACCGGGGAGCTGTTTTTT. It specifies CASSQPRTGTGELFF.

The chain is built from TRBV7-2 and TRBJ1-5; no firm D call. Trimming left V 2 bases short and J 4 bases short, with 6 bases between. From germline, CDR1 is SGHTA and CDR2 FQGNSA. The CDR3 has 13 amino acids. CDR3 protein: CASSLNKNQPQHF. The CDR3 DNA reads as TGTGCCAGCAGCTTAAACAAAAATCAGCCCCAGCATTTT. The whole variable domain, remainder taken from reference TRBV7-2 and TRBJ1-5, is GAGVSQSPSNKVTEKGKDVELRCDPISGHTALYWYRQSLGQGLEFLIYFQGNSAPDKSGLPSDRFSAERTGGSVSTLTIQRTQQEDSAVYLCASSLNKNQPQHFGDGTRLSIL.

This clone was seen only a few times. V is TRBV6-5 and J is TRBJ2-7; D gene ambiguous. Trimming pared 2 bases from V and 6 bases from J, leaving 11 bases between. The CDR3 contains 13 residues. Germline V lookup: CDR1 MNHEY, CDR2 SVGAGI. CDR3 loop: CASSYHSPPEQYF. The CDR3 bases are TGTGCCAGCAGTTACCACTCGCCGCCCGAGCAGTACTTC.

The chain couples TRBV19 to TRBJ1-2, with D possibly matching TRBD1 (5 bases). V was clipped by 5 bases and J by 7 bases, with 17 bases between them. The CDR3 is 14 residues long. Germline CDR1 is LNHDA and CDR2 is SQIVND (reference sequence). CDR3 loop: CASSEGPRASGYTF. DNA for the CDR3: TGTGCCAGTAGTGAAGGACCCAGGGCCTCTGGCTACACCTTC.

V and J are TRBV21-1 and TRBJ1-2; TRBD1, the table's D call, lacks a check against the DNA. TRBV21-1 is shown as a pseudogene. This CDR3 spans 13 amino acids. Here the CDR3 reads CASSKTATYGYTF. The DNA of the CDR3 is TGTGCCAGCAGCAAGACAGCTACCTATGGCTACACCTTC.

This clone was detected only once. J is TRBJ2-7 and V is TRBV10-2; 7 positions match TRBD2. V lost 2 bases to trimming and J lost 2 bases; unmatched junction nucleotides: 6. There are 15 residues in the CDR3. Looked up from germline, CDR1 is WSHSY and CDR2 is SAAADI. In nucleotides, the CDR3 is TGCGCCAGCAGTGAGGGACTAGTTCGGGCCTACGAGCAGTACTTC. It yields the protein CASSEGLVRAYEQYF.

The rearrangement links TRBV2 to TRBJ1-4; TRBD1 matches 7 bases. The germline gives CDR1 SNHLY, CDR2 FYNNEI. V lost 7 bases, J lost 3 bases, and 8 bases stayed unmatched. This CDR3 has 15 residues. This CDR3 is CASKNTGQPNEKLFF. Written as DNA, the CDR3 is TGTGCCAGCAAGAATACGGGACAGCCTAATGAAAAACTGTTTTTT.

This rearrangement joins TRBV6-5 to TRBJ1-2; tentatively, D is TRBD1 (6 bases). This CDR3 region has 14 residues. V was shortened by 6 bases and J by 4 bases, with 15 bases between the two germline ends. Germline V gives CDR1 MNHEY, CDR2 SVGAGI. The CDR3 loop is CASRPNAGAYGYTF. For the CDR3, the DNA is TGTGCCAGCAGGCCAAACGCGGGGGCCTATGGCTACACCTTC.

V usage is TRBV9 and J usage is TRBJ1-2; D gene uncertain. CDR1 is SGDLS and CDR2 is YYNGEE in the germline V gene. This CDR3 has 13 residues. The V gene lost 3 bases and the J gene lost 8 bases, with 14 bases spanning the gap. CDR3 nucleotide sequence: TGTGCCAGCAGCGGAGGACGGGGAGTAGGCTACACCTTC. Translating it yields CASSGGRGVGYTF.

V and J are TRBV5-1 and TRBJ2-1; TRBD1 might be the D (5 bases). From germline, CDR1 is SGHRS and CDR2 YFSETQ. Trimming left V 4 bases short and J 2 bases short, with 13 bases between. This CDR3 is 15 amino acids long. CDR3 amino acids: CASSVSIRAYNEQFF. The CDR3 nucleotides are TGCGCCAGCAGCGTTAGCATCAGGGCCTACAATGAGCAGTTCTTC.

This chain joins TRBV4-2 and TRBJ1-3; 7 nucleotides agree with TRBD1. The CDR3 contains 17 residues. CDR1 is LGHNA and CDR2 is YNFKEQ in the germline V gene. V gave up 2 bases and J gave up 0 bases; unmatched junction bases: 7. The CDR3 sequence is CASSQSTGQASGNTIYF. CDR3 DNA sequence: TGTGCCAGCAGCCAATCTACCGGACAGGCCTCTGGAAACACCATATATTTT.

CDR3 nucleotide sequence: TGTGCCAGCGGGGGACTAGCAACCGGGGAGCTGTTTTTT. It encodes CASGGLATGELFF. The genes are TRBV11-3 and TRBJ2-2, with 9 nucleotides matching TRBD2. V lost 8 bases to trimming and J lost 5 bases; unmatched junction nucleotides: 3. The CDR3 is 13 residues long. Germline V gene lookup returns CDR1 SGHNT and CDR2 YENEEA.

The V call is TRBV27, the J call TRBJ2-3; the D gene is possibly TRBD2 (6 bases). V lost 5 bases, J lost 0 bases, and 9 bases lay in between. The CDR3 length is 14 residues. Germline V gives CDR1 MNHEY, CDR2 SMNVEV (reference sequence). The CDR3 loop reads CASSTGLSTDTQYF. The CDR3 coding sequence is TGTGCCAGCAGTACGGGACTTAGCACAGATACGCAGTATTTT.

This clone was observed a few times. The V call is TRBV7-3, the J call TRBJ2-3; 7 bases align to TRBD1. Trimming cost V 2 bases and J 1 base; bases outside gene matches: 0. The CDR3 spans 14 residues. CDR1 and CDR2 from the germline V gene are SGHTA and FQGTGA. CDR3 DNA: TGTGCCAGCAGCTTAGGGACAGGCACAGATACGCAGTATTTT. Protein: CASSLGTGTDTQYF.

This clone was observed once. The chain carries TRBV15 and TRBJ2-3, with D uncertain. The germline V and J ends were trimmed by 5 bases and 1 base, with 7 bases remaining between them. The CDR3 runs to 13 residues. Germline V gene sequence: CDR1 LNHNV, CDR2 YYDKDF (reference sequence). Here the CDR3 reads CATSVRGTDTQYF. CDR3 coding DNA: TGTGCCACCAGCGTACGGGGCACAGATACGCAGTATTTT.

In its sample, this clone was seen many times. This chain joins TRBV5-4 and TRBJ2-5; no firm D call. CDR1 is SGHNT and CDR2 is YYREEE in the germline V gene (reference sequence). V was trimmed by 0 bases and J by 3 bases, leaving 9 bases between them. CDR3 length equals 14 residues. The CDR3 protein is CASSLDTPKETQYF. Here the CDR3 DNA reads TGTGCCAGCAGCTTGGACACGCCCAAAGAGACCCAGTACTTC.